This T cell receptor beta chain was identified in a study of cytomegalovirus exposure and HLA in healthy donors. Findings of the study overall: Later analysis associated a missense DCLRE1C variant with TCR beta V- and J-gene trimming. Later, an analysis showed that TCR beta chains associated with HLA were more clonally expanded than others that were equally common. Associated with cytomegalovirus, according to the listing, were fewer than 200 TCR beta chains.

With respect to this clone: Antigen: not known.

The PCR made use of 60 Vbeta and 13 Jbeta primers. Here immunoSEQ multiplex PCR was the method, and the copy in TCRdb shows in-frame clones only, minus some. Here the sample spans fewer than 200,000 clones, 87% being singletons. Sequenced input: PBMCs. This receptor was identified in a boy younger than 10 in good health and CMV-seronegative.

The CDR3 sequence: CASSPLTGDQGPLHF. DNA for the CDR3: TGTGCCAGCTCACCACTGACAGGGGATCAGGGGCCCCTCCACTTT. The rearrangement uses TRBV18 and TRBJ1-6; TRBD1 aligns across 8 bases. V trimming: 1 base; J trimming: 13 bases; junction bases outside the gene matches: 9. This CDR3 is built from 15 residues. Germline V gene sequence: CDR1 KGHSH, CDR2 LQKENI.